The next 27 T cell receptor beta chains were all read from a single sample in a study of shared clonotypes between healthy human individuals. Profiling relied on immunoSEQ multiplex PCR, and the TCRdb table lists in-frame clones only, not all of them. The sample holds roughly 2.6 million clones, over 85% seen once. Sequencing was performed on naive CD4+ T cells sorted from blood. Subset meaning: CD45RA+ positively selected. Receptor source: a man aged 18 to 29 in good health.

CDR3 sequence: CASSKLAGGHNEQFF. The DNA of the CDR3 is TGTGCCAGCAGTAAATTGGCGGGGGGGCACAATGAGCAGTTCTTC. The genes are TRBV6-6 and TRBJ2-1; 9 nucleotides agree with TRBD2. The CDR3 is 15 amino acids. The V segment lost 5 bases and the J segment 5 bases; nucleotides outside the gene matches: 7. The germline gives CDR1 MNHNY, CDR2 SVGAGI (reference sequence).

Details on this clone: The same CDR3 is also encoded by other DNA sequences in this sample. The V call is TRBV6-5, the J call TRBJ1-1; D is possibly TRBD1 (6 bases). The CDR3 length is 14 residues. From germline, CDR1 is MNHEY and CDR2 SVGAGI. Trimming took 4 bases from V and 0 from J, leaving 9 bases between them. Here the CDR3 DNA reads TGTGCCAGCAGTTCACAGGGTATGAACACTGAAGCTTTCTTT. This gives the protein CASSSQGMNTEAFF.

Comments on this clone: An end of the junction differs from the germline gene, which may be a read error. This chain uses TRBV7-7 with TRBJ1-3; TRBD1 might be the D (5 bases). Germline V gene lookup returns CDR1 SSHAT and CDR2 FNYEAQ (reference sequence). The CDR3 is 15 residues long. The CDR3 here is CASSLAGTSGNTIYF. The CDR3 nucleotides are TGTGCTAGCAGCTTAGCGGGGACCTCTGGAAACACCATATATTTT.

This chain connects TRBV7-2 to TRBJ2-5, with 12 bases fitting TRBD2. CDR1 and CDR2 from the germline V gene are SGHTA and FQGNSA. CDR3 length: 18 residues. Losses at the gene ends were 0 bases for V and 5 bases for J; bases not matched to a gene: 10. CDR3 DNA: TGTGCCAGCAGCTTAGCAGCCCCGGGACTAGCGGGCTTGGAGACCCAGTACTTC. It yields the protein CASSLAAPGLAGLETQYF.

With regard to this clone: The sample contains more than one DNA sequence encoding this CDR3. The chain joins TRBV5-1 to TRBJ1-3; D ambiguous. The CDR3 contains 14 residues. Germline-derived CDR1 and CDR2 are SGHRS and YFSETQ. Trimming took off 0 bases at V and 1 base at J, with 5 bases between the two ends. CDR3 nucleotides: TGCGCCAGCAGCTTGGTTGGATCTGGAAACACCATATATTTT. It yields the protein CASSLVGSGNTIYF.

The rearrangement joins TRBV7-9 to TRBJ1-1; maybe TRBD1 (6 bases). Per germline, CDR1 SEHNR and CDR2 FQNEAQ (reference sequence). V was shortened by 2 bases and J by 0 bases, with 10 bases between the two germline ends. The CDR3 loop spans 15 amino acids. The CDR3 loop is CASSLSRGMNTEAFF. The CDR3 DNA sequence: TGTGCCAGCAGCTTAAGCAGGGGTATGAACACTGAAGCTTTCTTT.

This chain joins TRBV19 and TRBJ1-2; possible D gene TRBD1, 5 bases. The CDR3 totals 15 residues. The V and J ends lost 3 bases and 2 bases respectively, with 13 bases between them. Germline V gives CDR1 LNHDA, CDR2 SQIVND (reference sequence). The CDR3 nucleotides read TGTGCCAGTAGTATCGGTGGGGACCTCAACTATGGCTACACCTTC. It encodes CASSIGGDLNYGYTF.

In this sample, this clone turned up once. The chain couples TRBV2 to TRBJ1-2, with D maybe TRBD1 (5 bases). Germline CDR1 and CDR2: SNHLY and FYNNEI. The V and J ends lost 7 bases and 8 bases respectively, with 14 bases between them. This CDR3 has 12 amino acids. CDR3 bases: TGTGCCAGCACTGGGGACGGAGCAGGCTACACCTTC. It encodes CASTGDGAGYTF.

V and J are TRBV6-1 and TRBJ2-3; D ambiguous. The germline V gene has CDR1 MNHNS and CDR2 SASEGT. V was pared by 7 bases and J by 3 bases, with 11 bases between. The CDR3 sequence is 13 residues long. CDR3 sequence reads: CASTLGKTDTQYF. CDR3 sequence (DNA): TGTGCCAGCACCCTAGGTAAGACAGATACGCAGTATTTT.

The chain joins TRBV15 to TRBJ2-5; D is possibly TRBD2 (7 bases). The germline V gene encodes CDR1 LNHNV and CDR2 YYDKDF (reference sequence). There are 16 residues in the CDR3. Deletions cut 5 bases from V and 2 bases from J, with 18 bases between. The CDR3: CATSGEGGQGQETQYF. Here the CDR3 DNA reads TGTGCCACCAGCGGGGAGGGGGGTCAGGGGCAAGAGACCCAGTACTTC.

Written as DNA, the CDR3 is TGTGCCAGCTCACCAATTGGTGGAGGGAGGAACACTGAAGCTTTCTTT. Protein sequence: CASSPIGGGRNTEAFF. This rearrangement joins TRBV18 to TRBJ1-1; no firm D call. Germline V gene sequence: CDR1 KGHSH, CDR2 LQKENI. Between the trimmed V and J ends, which lost 2 bases and 1 base, there was a span of 14 bases. The CDR3 runs to 16 residues.

Concerning this clone itself: Other DNA sequences of this sample code for an identical CDR3. V usage is TRBV6-5 and J usage is TRBJ2-5; 8 positions match TRBD1. The CDR3 has 14 residues. V lost 5 bases to trimming and J lost 2 bases; unmatched junction nucleotides: 4. Germline V gene lookup returns CDR1 MNHEY and CDR2 SVGAGI. CDR3 sequence (DNA): TGTGCCAGCAGTCCTGGGACAGGACAAGAGACCCAGTACTTC. It specifies CASSPGTGQETQYF.

The CDR3 sequence: CASSLGGDRNTEAFF. The DNA for the CDR3 is TGTGCCAGCAGCTTGGGGGGGGACAGGAACACTGAAGCTTTCTTT. The chain recombines TRBV5-4 with TRBJ1-1; 7 bases are shared with TRBD1. The germline V gene has CDR1 SGHNT and CDR2 YYREEE (reference sequence). Trimming removed 0 bases from V and 1 base from J; junction bases left unmatched: 3. The CDR3 sequence is 15 residues long.

DNA for the CDR3: TGTGCCAGCAGCTTAGTAGCCGGGATTGATTCACCCCTCCACTTT. This gives the protein CASSLVAGIDSPLHF. The chain has TRBV7-2 and TRBJ1-6; D is undetermined. Germline assignment: CDR1 SGHTA and CDR2 FQGNSA. Trimming shortened V by 1 base and J by 8 bases, and 12 bases separated the two germline ends. There are 15 residues in the CDR3.

V and J are TRBV14 and TRBJ2-5; D is possibly TRBD2 (6 bases). The CDR3 loop spans 13 amino acids. Germline CDR1 and CDR2: SGHDN and FVKESK. Trimming pared 4 bases from V and 5 bases from J, leaving 11 bases between. CDR3 coding DNA: TGTGCCAGCAGCCGGGGACTGCCGGAGACCCAGTACTTC. Translation gives CASSRGLPETQYF.

V usage is TRBV19 and J usage is TRBJ2-7; D is perhaps TRBD1 (6 bases). In germline, CDR1 is LNHDA, CDR2 SQIVND (reference sequence). The CDR3 totals 15 residues. V lost 4 bases and J lost 4, with 17 bases in between. Here the CDR3 DNA reads TGTGCCAGTAGTAAAATCCGGGACAAATTGTACGAGCAGTACTTC. Protein sequence: CASSKIRDKLYEQYF.

To note about this clone: At one of its ends the junction is not consistent with the germline gene, which may arise from a read error. This chain connects TRBV7-7 to TRBJ2-1, with 10 bases fitting TRBD2. The CDR3 length is 15 residues. Germline lookup yields CDR1 SSHAT and CDR2 FNYEAQ (reference sequence). The CDR3 spells CASSSGASGSYEQFF. Here the CDR3 DNA reads TGTGCTAGCAGCTCTGGGGCTAGCGGGAGTTATGAGCAGTTCTTC.

This rearrangement joins TRBV19 to TRBJ1-1; 9 bases agree with TRBD1. This CDR3 comprises 16 residues. CDR1 is LNHDA, CDR2 SQIVND, per germline (reference sequence). Germline trimming cut 4 bases from V and 0 bases from J; bases unmatched to any gene: 6. CDR3 sequence: CASSRGQGAMNTEAFF. DNA for the CDR3: TGTGCCAGTAGTAGGGGACAGGGAGCAATGAACACTGAAGCTTTCTTT. Using reference TRBV19 and TRBJ1-1 for the parts outside the CDR3, the full variable domain is DGGITQSPKYLFRKEGQNVTLSCEQNLNHDAMYWYRQDPGQGLRLIYYSQIVNDFQKGDIAEGYSVSREKKESFPLTVTSAQKNPTAFYLCASSRGQGAMNTEAFFGQGTRLTVV.

The rearrangement joins TRBV6-1 to TRBJ1-5; 7 bases line up with TRBD1. CDR3 length equals 13 residues. The junction had 7 bases not matched to a gene; V was cut back by 7 bases and J by 7 bases. Per the germline V gene, CDR1 is MNHNS and CDR2 is SASEGT. CDR3 protein: CASKGAAGQPQHF. The CDR3 bases are TGTGCCAGCAAGGGGGCCGCCGGACAGCCCCAGCATTTT.

The genes are TRBV7-9 and TRBJ1-1; 7 nucleotides match TRBD1. This CDR3 spans 17 amino acids. Germline V gene sequence: CDR1 SEHNR, CDR2 FQNEAQ (reference sequence). Germline trimming cut 1 base from V and 0 bases from J; bases unmatched to any gene: 8. The DNA for the CDR3 is TGTGCCAGCAGCTTAGGAAGGACAGGCGATATGAACACTGAAGCTTTCTTT. It translates to CASSLGRTGDMNTEAFF.

The chain links TRBV27 to TRBJ2-1; D is perhaps TRBD2 (6 bases). The V gene lost 8 bases and the J gene lost 8 bases, with 22 bases spanning the gap. There are 15 residues in the CDR3. Germline CDR1 is MNHEY and CDR2 is SMNVEV (reference sequence). CDR3 residues: CASSFRRGPRYEQFF. DNA of the CDR3: TGTGCCAGCTCCTTTCGGCGGGGACCTCGCTATGAGCAGTTCTTC.

This chain uses TRBV4-1 with TRBJ1-4; D not certain. V was clipped by 4 bases and J by 2 bases, with 11 bases between them. CDR3 length: 15 amino acids. The germline CDR1 and CDR2 sequences are MGHRA and YSYEKL. CDR3 coding DNA: TGCGCCAGCAGCCTCACCACATTTACTAATGAAAAACTGTTTTTT. It yields the protein CASSLTTFTNEKLFF.

This sequence joins TRBV7-2 and TRBJ1-1, with TRBD1 matching over 8 bases. The germline gives CDR1 SGHTA, CDR2 FQGNSA. The J segment lost 6 bases and the V segment lost 1 base, leaving 7 bases of the junction unmatched. CDR3 length: 15 residues. CDR3 nucleotide sequence: TGTGCCAGCAGCTTAGTGACAGGGGTGTTCTCTGAAGCTTTCTTT. Amino acids: CASSLVTGVFSEAFF.

The chain uses TRBV29-1 and TRBJ1-4, with 8 bases identical to TRBD1. Germline V gives CDR1 SQVTM, CDR2 ANQGSEA. The CDR3 sequence is 13 residues long. The trim removed 5 bases at V and 3 bases at J, leaving 2 bases unmatched. CDR3 residues: CSVPQGANEKLFF. DNA of the CDR3: TGCAGCGTTCCACAGGGGGCTAATGAAAAACTGTTTTTT. Variable domain in full (rest from reference TRBV29-1 and TRBJ1-4): SAVISQKPSRDICQRGTSLTIQCQVDSQVTMMFWYRQQPGQSLTLIATANQGSEATYESGFVIDKFPISRPNLTFSTLTVSNMSPEDSSIYLCSVPQGANEKLFFGSGTQLSVL.

In this sample, this clone turned up a few times. V usage is TRBV15 and J usage is TRBJ2-7; the D gene is possibly TRBD2 (6 bases). The CDR3 has 15 amino acids. Germline loops: CDR1 LNHNV, CDR2 YYDKDF (reference sequence). V lost 5 bases and J lost 0, with 14 bases in between. CDR3 DNA sequence: TGTGCCACCAGCCTAGAATCCGGGAGCTCCTACGAGCAGTACTTC. Translation gives CATSLESGSSYEQYF.

The chain recombines TRBV6-5 with TRBJ2-3, with D unresolved. Germline V CDR1 and CDR2: MNHEY, SVGAGI. Trimming removed 2 bases at V and 3 bases at J, with 12 bases between. The CDR3 sequence is 15 residues long. The CDR3 reads CASSYGNLRTDTQYF. The CDR3 coding sequence is TGTGCCAGCAGTTACGGCAACCTACGGACAGATACGCAGTATTTT.

In DNA form, the CDR3 reads TGTGCCAGCAGTGAATACGGGGACAGGGGTTCTAACTATGGCTACACCTTC. Translating it yields CASSEYGDRGSNYGYTF. This chain joins TRBV6-1 and TRBJ1-2; 10 positions match TRBD1. Germline V gene lookup returns CDR1 MNHNS and CDR2 SASEGT. Germline trimming cut 2 bases from V and 0 bases from J; bases unmatched to any gene: 6. CDR3 length: 17 residues.